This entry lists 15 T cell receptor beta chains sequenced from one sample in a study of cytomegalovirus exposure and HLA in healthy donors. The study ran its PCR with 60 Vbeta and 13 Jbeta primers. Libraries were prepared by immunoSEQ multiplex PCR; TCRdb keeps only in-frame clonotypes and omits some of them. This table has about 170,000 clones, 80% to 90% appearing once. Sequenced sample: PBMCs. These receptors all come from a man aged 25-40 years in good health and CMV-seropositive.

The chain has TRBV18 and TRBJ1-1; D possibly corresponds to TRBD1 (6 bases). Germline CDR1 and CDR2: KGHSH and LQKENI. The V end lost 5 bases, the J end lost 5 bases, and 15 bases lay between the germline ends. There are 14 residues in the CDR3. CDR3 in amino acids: CASSSGQLRTEAFF. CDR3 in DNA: TGTGCCAGCTCATCAGGACAGTTGAGGACTGAAGCTTTCTTT.

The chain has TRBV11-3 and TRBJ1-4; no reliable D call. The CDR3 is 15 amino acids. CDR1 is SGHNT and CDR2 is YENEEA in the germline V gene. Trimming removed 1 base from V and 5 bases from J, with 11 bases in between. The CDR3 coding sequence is TGTGCCAGCAGCTTAGCGAAACAGCAAAATGAAAAACTGTTTTTT. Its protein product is CASSLAKQQNEKLFF. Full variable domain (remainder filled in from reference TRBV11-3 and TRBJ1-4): EAGVVQSPRYKIIEKKQPVAFWCNPISGHNTLYWYLQNLGQGPELLIRYENEEAVDDSQLPKDRFSAERLKGVDSTLKIQPAELGDSAVYLCASSLAKQQNEKLFFGSGTQLSVL.

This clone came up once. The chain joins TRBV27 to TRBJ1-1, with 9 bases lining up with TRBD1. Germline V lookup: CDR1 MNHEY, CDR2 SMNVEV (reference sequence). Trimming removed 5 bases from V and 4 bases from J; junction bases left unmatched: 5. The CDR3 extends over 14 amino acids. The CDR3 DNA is TGTGCCAGCAGTCTACAGGGGGCTATCACTGAAGCTTTCTTT. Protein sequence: CASSLQGAITEAFF.

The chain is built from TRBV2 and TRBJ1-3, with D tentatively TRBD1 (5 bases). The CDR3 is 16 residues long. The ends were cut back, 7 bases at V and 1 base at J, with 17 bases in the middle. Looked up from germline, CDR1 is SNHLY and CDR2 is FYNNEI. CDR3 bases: TGTGCCAGCATTCGCCAGGGATCGCTTTCTGGAAACACCATATATTTT. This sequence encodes CASIRQGSLSGNTIYF.

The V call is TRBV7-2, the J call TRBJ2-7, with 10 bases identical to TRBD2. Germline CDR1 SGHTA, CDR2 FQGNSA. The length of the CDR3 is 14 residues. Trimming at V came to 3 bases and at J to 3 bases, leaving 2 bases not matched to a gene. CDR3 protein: CASSFLAGDYEQYF. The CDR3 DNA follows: TGTGCCAGCAGCTTCCTAGCGGGAGACTACGAGCAGTACTTC.

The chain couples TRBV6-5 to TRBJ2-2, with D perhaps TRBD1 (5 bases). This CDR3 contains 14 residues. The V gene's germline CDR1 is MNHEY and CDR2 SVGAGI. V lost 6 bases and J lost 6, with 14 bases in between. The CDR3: CASRTRVGPGELFF. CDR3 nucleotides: TGTGCCAGCAGAACCAGGGTTGGCCCCGGGGAGCTGTTTTTT.

The CDR3 protein is CASSPKVSGRAREQFF. DNA for the CDR3: TGTGCCAGCAGCCCCAAAGTGAGCGGGAGGGCCAGGGAGCAGTTCTTC. V is TRBV7-9 and J is TRBJ2-1, with TRBD2 matching over 10 bases. The length of the CDR3 is 16 residues. Trimming cost V 5 bases and J 10 bases; bases outside gene matches: 14. Per germline, CDR1 SEHNR and CDR2 FQNEAQ (reference sequence).

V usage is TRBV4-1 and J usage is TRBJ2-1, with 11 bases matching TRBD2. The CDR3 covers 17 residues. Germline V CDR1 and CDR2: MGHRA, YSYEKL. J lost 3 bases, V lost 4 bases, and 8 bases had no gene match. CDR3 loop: CASSRGGLAEYYNEQFF. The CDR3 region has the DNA TGCGCCAGCAGCCGGGGGGGACTAGCGGAATACTACAATGAGCAGTTCTTC.

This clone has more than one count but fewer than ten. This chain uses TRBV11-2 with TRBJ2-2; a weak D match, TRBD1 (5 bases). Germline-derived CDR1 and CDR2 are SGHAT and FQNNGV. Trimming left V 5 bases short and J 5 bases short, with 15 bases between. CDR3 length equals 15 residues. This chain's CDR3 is CASSPRQLLTGELFF. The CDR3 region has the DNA TGTGCCAGCAGCCCCCGACAGTTACTAACCGGGGAGCTGTTTTTT.

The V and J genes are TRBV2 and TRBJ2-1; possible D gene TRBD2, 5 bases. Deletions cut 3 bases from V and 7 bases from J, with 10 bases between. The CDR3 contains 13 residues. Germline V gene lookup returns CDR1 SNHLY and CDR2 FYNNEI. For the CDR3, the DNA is TGTGCCAGCAGTGACCACCAGCGGAATGAGCAGTTCTTC. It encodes CASSDHQRNEQFF.

CDR3 region: CASSLDLLAGGPVEETQYF. As DNA, the CDR3 is TGTGCCAGCAGCTTGGACCTACTAGCGGGAGGGCCGGTAGAGGAGACCCAGTACTTC. This chain links TRBV5-4 with TRBJ2-5; 13 nucleotides line up with TRBD2. The CDR3 consists of 19 residues. V gave up 0 bases and J gave up 5 bases; unmatched junction bases: 13. Germline CDR1 reads SGHNT; CDR2 reads YYREEE (reference sequence).

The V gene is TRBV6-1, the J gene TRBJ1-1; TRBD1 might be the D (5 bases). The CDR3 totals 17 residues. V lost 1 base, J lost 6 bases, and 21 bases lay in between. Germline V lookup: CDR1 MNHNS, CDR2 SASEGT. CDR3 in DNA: TGTGCCAGCAGTGAAGAGGGGCGAGGCGGCCGAAGGGCTGAAGCTTTCTTT. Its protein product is CASSEEGRGGRRAEAFF.

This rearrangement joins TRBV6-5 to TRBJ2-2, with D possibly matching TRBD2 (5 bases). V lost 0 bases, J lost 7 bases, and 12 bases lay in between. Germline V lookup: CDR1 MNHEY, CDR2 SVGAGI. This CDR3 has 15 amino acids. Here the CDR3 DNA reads TGTGCCAGCAGTTACTCAGCGACTAAGGGCGGGGAGCTGTTTTTT. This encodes CASSYSATKGGELFF.

CDR3 loop: CASSPAPGAPNQPQHF. For the CDR3, the DNA is TGTGCCAGCTCACCGGCTCCGGGTGCCCCCAATCAGCCCCAGCATTTT. The V gene is TRBV18, the J gene TRBJ1-5; D is unresolved. V was shortened by 3 bases and J by 3 bases, with 15 bases between the two germline ends. CDR3 length: 16 residues. Per germline, CDR1 KGHSH and CDR2 LQKENI.

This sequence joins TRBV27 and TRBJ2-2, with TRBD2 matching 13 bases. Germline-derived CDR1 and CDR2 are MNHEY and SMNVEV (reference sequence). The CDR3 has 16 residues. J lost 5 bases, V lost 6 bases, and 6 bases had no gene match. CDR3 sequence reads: CASSPLAGGQTGELFF. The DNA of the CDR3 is TGTGCCAGCAGCCCACTAGCGGGAGGGCAAACCGGGGAGCTGTTTTTT.